This T cell receptor beta chain was sequenced in a study of CD8 T cells in Susac syndrome. For the study at large: Sequencing included Susac syndrome patients, roughly six of them with active disease and roughly eight in remission. Overall study findings and caveats: The study recognized that its TCR sequencing and HLA analysis covered a relatively small number of individuals. Clonal expansion was absent from the CD4+ T cell repertoires in Susac syndrome.

On this clonotype itself: The antigen remains undetermined.

The CDR3 covers 13 residues. The germline V and J ends were trimmed by 5 bases and 4 bases, with 11 bases remaining between them. Per germline, CDR1 PRHDT and CDR2 FYEKMQ (reference sequence). The patients with Susac syndrome were individuals who fulfilled the recently defined diagnostic criteria for disease that was either definite or probable. Reverse transcription of roughly 0.5 to 1 ug RNA was carried out with random hexamers. TCRdb re-called the immunoSEQ multiplex PCR reads through MiXCR, storing one row per CDR3 protein. The table lists 170,000 or so distinct CDR3 sequences, about 96% of them singletons.

The chain joins TRBV13 to TRBJ2-5, with D possibly TRBD1 on 6 matching bases. Source material: CD4+ T cells from PBMCs. The clonotype comes from a human donor with Susac syndrome. The CDR3 protein is CASSTTGIETQYF. CDR3 sequence (DNA): TGTGCCAGCAGCACAACAGGGATAGAGACCCAGTACTTC. The full variable domain, its missing parts supplied by reference TRBV13 and TRBJ2-5, is AAGVIQSPRHLIKEKRETATLKCYPIPRHDTVYWYQQGPGQDPQFLISFYEKMQSDKGSIPDRFSAQQFSDYHSELNMSSLELGDSALYFCASSTTGIETQYFGPGTRLLVL.